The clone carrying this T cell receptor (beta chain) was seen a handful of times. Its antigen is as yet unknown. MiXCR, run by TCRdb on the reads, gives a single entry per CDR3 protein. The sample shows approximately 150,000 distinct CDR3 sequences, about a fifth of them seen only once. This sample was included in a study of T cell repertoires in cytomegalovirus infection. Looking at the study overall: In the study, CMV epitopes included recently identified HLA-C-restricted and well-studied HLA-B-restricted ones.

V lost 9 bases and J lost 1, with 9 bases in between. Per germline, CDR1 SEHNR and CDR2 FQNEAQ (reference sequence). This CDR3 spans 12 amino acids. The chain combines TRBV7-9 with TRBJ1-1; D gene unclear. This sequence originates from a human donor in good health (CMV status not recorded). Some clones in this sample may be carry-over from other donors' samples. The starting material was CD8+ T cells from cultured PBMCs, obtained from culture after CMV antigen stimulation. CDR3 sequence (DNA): TGTGCCAGTACGCTCCCGAACACTGAAGCTTTCTTT. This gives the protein CASTLPNTEAFF.